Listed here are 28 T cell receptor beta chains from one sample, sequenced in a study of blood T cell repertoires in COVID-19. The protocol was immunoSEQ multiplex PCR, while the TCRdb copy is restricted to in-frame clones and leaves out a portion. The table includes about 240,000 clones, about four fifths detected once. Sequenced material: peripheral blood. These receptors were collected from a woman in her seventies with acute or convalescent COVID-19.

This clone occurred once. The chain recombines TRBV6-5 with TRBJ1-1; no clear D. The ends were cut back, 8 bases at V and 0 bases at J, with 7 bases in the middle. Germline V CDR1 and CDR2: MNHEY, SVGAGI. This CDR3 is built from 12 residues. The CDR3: CASLSVNTEAFF. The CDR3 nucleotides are TGTGCCAGCCTGTCAGTGAACACTGAAGCTTTCTTT.

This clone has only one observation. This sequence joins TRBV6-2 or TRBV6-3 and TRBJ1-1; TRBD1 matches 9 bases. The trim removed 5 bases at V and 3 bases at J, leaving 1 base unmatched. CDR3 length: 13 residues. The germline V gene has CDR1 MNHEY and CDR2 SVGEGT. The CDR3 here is CASSRQGDTEAFF. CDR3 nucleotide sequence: TGTGCCAGCAGTCGACAGGGGGACACTGAAGCTTTCTTT.

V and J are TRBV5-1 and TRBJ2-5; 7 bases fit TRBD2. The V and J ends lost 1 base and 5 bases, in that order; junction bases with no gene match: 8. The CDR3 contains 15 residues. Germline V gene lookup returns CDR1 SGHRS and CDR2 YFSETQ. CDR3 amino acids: CASSLSPTSLETQYF. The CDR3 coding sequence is TGCGCCAGCAGCTTGTCCCCGACTAGCTTGGAGACCCAGTACTTC.

The CDR3, as DNA: TGCGCCAGCAGCTTGGACGGGGGCTCTGGAAACACCATATATTTT. Residues: CASSLDGGSGNTIYF. J is TRBJ1-3 and V is TRBV5-1; D is perhaps TRBD1 (5 bases). CDR3 size: 15 residues. Germline V gene lookup returns CDR1 SGHRS and CDR2 YFSETQ. Trimming took 0 bases from V and 0 from J, leaving 7 bases between them.

Here the CDR3 reads CASSSGGISNQPQHF. The CDR3 DNA sequence: TGTGCCAGCAGTAGTGGGGGGATTAGCAATCAGCCCCAGCATTTT. The chain recombines TRBV6-6 with TRBJ1-5; D perhaps matches TRBD1 (5 bases). CDR3 size: 15 residues. The ends were cut back, 5 bases at V and 0 bases at J, with 11 bases in the middle. CDR1 and CDR2 (germline): MNHNY, SVGAGI (reference sequence).

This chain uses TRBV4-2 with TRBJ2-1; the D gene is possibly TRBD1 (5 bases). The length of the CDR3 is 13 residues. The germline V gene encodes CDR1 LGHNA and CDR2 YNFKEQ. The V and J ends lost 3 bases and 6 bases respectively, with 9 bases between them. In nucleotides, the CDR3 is TGTGCCAGCAGCCAGCAGGGTATCAATGAGCAGTTCTTC. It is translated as CASSQQGINEQFF.

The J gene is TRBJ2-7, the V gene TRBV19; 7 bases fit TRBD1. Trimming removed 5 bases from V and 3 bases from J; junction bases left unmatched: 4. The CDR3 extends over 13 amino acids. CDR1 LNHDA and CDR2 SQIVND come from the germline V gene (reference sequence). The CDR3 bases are TGTGCCAGTAGTTACCGGGACAGCTACGAGCAGTACTTC. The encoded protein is CASSYRDSYEQYF.

Written as DNA, the CDR3 is TGTGCCACCAGCGGTCCGACCGGGACAGGGTACGACGAGCAGTACTTC. Its translation: CATSGPTGTGYDEQYF. V and J are TRBV15 and TRBJ2-7; 9 bases agree with TRBD1. CDR1 and CDR2 (germline): LNHNV, YYDKDF (reference sequence). The CDR3 is 16 amino acids. V lost 5 bases and J lost 5; bases outside the gene matches: 13.

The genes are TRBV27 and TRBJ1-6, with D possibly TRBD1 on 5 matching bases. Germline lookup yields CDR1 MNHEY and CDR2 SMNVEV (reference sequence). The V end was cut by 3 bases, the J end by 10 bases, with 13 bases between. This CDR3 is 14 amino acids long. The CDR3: CASSFLDSSSPLHF. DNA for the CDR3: TGTGCCAGCAGTTTTTTAGACAGCAGCTCACCCCTCCACTTT.

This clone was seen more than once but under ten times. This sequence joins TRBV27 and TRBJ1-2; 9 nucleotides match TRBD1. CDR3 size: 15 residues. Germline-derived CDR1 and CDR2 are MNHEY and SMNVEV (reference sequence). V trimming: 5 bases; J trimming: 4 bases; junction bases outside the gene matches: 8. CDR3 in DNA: TGTGCCAGCAGTGAATGGACAGGGGCAAGCTATGGCTACACCTTC. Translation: CASSEWTGASYGYTF.

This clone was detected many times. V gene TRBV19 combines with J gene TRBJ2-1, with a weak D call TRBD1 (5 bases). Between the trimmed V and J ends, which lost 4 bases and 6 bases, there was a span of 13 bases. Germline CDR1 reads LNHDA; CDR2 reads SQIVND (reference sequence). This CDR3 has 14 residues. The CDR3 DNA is TGTGCCAGTAGTACAGGTCGGACACGCAATGAGCAGTTCTTC. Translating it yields CASSTGRTRNEQFF.

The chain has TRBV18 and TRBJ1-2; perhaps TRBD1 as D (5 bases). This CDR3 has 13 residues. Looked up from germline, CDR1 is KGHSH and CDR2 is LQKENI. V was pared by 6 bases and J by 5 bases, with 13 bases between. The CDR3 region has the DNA TGTGCCAGCTCGACCGGGGGGAGGTATGGCTACACCTTC. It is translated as CASSTGGRYGYTF.

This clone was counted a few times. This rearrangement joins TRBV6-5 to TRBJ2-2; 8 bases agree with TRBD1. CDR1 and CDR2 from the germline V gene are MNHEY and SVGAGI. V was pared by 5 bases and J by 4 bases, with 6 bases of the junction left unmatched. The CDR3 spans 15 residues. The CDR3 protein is CASSPDRATTGELFF. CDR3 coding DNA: TGTGCCAGCAGTCCGGACAGGGCGACCACCGGGGAGCTGTTTTTT.

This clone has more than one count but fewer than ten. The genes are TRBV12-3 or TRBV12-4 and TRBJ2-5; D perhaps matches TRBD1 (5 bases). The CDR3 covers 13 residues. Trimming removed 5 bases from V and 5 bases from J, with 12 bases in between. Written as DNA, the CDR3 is TGTGCCAGCAGTAGGGGCTCCCCCGAGACCCAGTACTTC. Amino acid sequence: CASSRGSPETQYF.

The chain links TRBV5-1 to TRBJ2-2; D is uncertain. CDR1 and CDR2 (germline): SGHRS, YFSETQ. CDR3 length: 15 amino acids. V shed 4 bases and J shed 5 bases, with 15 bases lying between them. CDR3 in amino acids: CASSPFFERTGELFF. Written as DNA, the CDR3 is TGCGCCAGCAGCCCTTTCTTTGAGAGGACCGGGGAGCTGTTTTTT.

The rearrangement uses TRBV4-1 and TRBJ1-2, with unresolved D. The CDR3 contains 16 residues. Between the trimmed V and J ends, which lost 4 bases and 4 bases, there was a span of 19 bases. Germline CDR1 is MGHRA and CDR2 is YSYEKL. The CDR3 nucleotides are TGCGCCAGCAGCCTCGAGAGGACTAGGTCGTCCTATGGCTACACCTTC. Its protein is CASSLERTRSSYGYTF.

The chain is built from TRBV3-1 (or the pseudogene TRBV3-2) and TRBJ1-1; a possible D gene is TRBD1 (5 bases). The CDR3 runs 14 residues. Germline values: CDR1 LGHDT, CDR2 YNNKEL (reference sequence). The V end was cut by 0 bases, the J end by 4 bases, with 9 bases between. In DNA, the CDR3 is TGTGCCAGCAGCCAAGACAGGGTGAGCACTGAAGCTTTCTTT. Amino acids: CASSQDRVSTEAFF.

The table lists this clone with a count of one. The CDR3 DNA follows: TGCGCCAGCAGGGAATCGGGACAGCACACAGATACGCAGTATTTT. Translating gives CASRESGQHTDTQYF. The chain carries TRBV5-1 and TRBJ2-3; TRBD1 aligns across 7 bases. The germline V gene has CDR1 SGHRS and CDR2 YFSETQ. With 5 bases clipped from V and 2 bases from J, the junction kept 8 bases outside the gene matches. The CDR3 sequence is 15 residues long.

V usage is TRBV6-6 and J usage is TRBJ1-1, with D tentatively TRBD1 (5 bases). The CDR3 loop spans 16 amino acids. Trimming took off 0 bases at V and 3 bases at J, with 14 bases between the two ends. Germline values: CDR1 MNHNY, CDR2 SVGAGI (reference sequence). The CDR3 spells CASSYSRGGADTEAFF. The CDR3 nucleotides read TGTGCCAGCAGTTACTCACGCGGCGGGGCTGACACTGAAGCTTTCTTT.

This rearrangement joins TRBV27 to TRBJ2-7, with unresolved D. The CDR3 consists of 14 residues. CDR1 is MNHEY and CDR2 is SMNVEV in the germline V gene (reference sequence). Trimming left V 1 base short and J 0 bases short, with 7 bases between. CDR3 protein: CASSLLDSSYEQYF. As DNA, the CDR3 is TGTGCCAGCAGTTTATTAGACTCCTCCTACGAGCAGTACTTC.

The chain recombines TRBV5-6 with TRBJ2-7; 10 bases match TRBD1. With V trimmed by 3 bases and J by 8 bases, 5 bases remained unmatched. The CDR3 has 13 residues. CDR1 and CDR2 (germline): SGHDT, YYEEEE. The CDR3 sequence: CASSWGTGDKQYF. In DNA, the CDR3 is TGTGCCAGCAGCTGGGGGACAGGGGACAAGCAGTACTTC.

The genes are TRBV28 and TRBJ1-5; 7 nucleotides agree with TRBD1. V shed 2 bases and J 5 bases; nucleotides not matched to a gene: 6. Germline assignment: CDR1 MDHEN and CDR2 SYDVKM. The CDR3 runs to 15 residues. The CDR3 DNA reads TGTGCCAGCAGTTTAGCACAGGGGAAGTATCAGCCCCAGCATTTT. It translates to CASSLAQGKYQPQHF.

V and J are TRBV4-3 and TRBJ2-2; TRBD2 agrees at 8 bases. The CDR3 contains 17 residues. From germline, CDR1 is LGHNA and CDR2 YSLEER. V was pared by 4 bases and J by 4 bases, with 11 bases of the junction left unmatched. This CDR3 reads CASSPGGPGVSTGELFF. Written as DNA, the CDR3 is TGCGCCAGCAGCCCGGGGGGGCCAGGTGTTAGCACCGGGGAGCTGTTTTTT.

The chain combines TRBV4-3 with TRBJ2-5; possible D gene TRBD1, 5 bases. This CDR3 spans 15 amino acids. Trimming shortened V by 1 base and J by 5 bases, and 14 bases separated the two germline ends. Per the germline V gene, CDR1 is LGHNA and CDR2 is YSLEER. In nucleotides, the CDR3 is TGCGCCAGCAGCCAAGTCACAGGCCGCCTCGAGACCCAGTACTTC. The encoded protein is CASSQVTGRLETQYF.

The CDR3 is CASSPSARALTETQYF. The DNA for the CDR3 is TGTGCCAGCTCACCAAGTGCCAGGGCTCTAACGGAGACCCAGTACTTC. This chain joins TRBV18 and TRBJ2-5; a possible D gene is TRBD1 (5 bases). V lost 2 bases to trimming and J lost 5 bases, with 18 bases between them. The CDR3 extends over 16 amino acids. Germline CDR1 reads KGHSH; CDR2 reads LQKENI. The full variable domain, with the rest looked up from reference TRBV18 and TRBJ2-5, is NAGVMQNPRHLVRRRGQEARLRCSPMKGHSHVYWYRQLPEEGLKFMVYLQKENIIDESGMPKERFSAEFPKEGPSILRIQQVVRGDSAAYFCASSPSARALTETQYFGPGTRLLVL.

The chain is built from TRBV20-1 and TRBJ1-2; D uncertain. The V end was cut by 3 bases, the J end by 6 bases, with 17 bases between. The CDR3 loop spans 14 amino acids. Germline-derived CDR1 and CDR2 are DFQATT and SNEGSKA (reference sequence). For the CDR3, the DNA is TGCAGTGCTAGTTATACCACAACAAATCATGGCTACACCTTC. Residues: CSASYTTTNHGYTF.

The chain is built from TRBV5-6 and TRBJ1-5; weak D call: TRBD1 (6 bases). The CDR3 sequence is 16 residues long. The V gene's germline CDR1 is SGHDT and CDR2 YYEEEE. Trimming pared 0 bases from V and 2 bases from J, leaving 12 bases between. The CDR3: CASSLGGGGGNQPQHF. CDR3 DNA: TGTGCCAGCAGCTTGGGAGGGGGGGGTGGCAATCAGCCCCAGCATTTT.

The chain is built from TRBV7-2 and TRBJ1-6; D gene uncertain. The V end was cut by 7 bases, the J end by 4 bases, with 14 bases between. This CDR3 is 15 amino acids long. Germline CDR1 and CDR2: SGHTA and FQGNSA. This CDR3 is CASTLRGLYNSPLHF. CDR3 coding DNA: TGTGCCAGCACCCTACGAGGCCTTTATAATTCACCCCTCCACTTT. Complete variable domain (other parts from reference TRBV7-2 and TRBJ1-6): GAGVSQSPSNKVTEKGKDVELRCDPISGHTALYWYRQSLGQGLEFLIYFQGNSAPDKSGLPSDRFSAERTGGSVSTLTIQRTQQEDSAVYLCASTLRGLYNSPLHFGNGTRLTVT.